The clone carrying this TCR beta chain was observed a handful of times. This record comes from a study of cytomegalovirus exposure and HLA in healthy donors. The CDR3 runs to 14 residues. Germline CDR1 reads ENHRY; CDR2 reads SYGVKD. The V and J ends lost 8 bases and 5 bases, in that order; junction bases with no gene match: 6. The PCR employed 60 Vbeta primers together with 13 Jbeta primers. Repertoires were generated with immunoSEQ multiplex PCR, while TCRdb's copy carries only in-frame clones and drops some. The repertoire holds fewer than 200,000 clones, with roughly 76% as singletons. The clonotype originates from a human donor in good health. The chain recombines TRBV10-3 with TRBJ2-1; TRBD2 matches at 10 bases. The sample taken for sequencing was PBMCs. The CDR3 is CAIGASGRNNEQFF. The CDR3 bases are TGTGCCATCGGGGCTAGCGGGAGAAACAATGAGCAGTTCTTC.